This T cell receptor beta chain was captured by sequencing in a study of beta chain features in type 1 diabetes. In this sample, this clone turned up a few times. What it binds is not known. Notes on the study in general: Shortening of TCRB CDR3s, moderate but significant, appeared in all four CD4+ subsets of Type 1 diabetes patients.

TCRB transcripts that were expressed got sequenced, as all of the isolated RNA had been reverse transcribed. Each sample of naive, central memory or regulatory T cells had, on average, approximately 3.5 million reads. Some clones are missing from TCRdb's copy, which holds only in-frame ones; the method was immunoSEQ multiplex PCR. Of roughly 330,000 clones in the sample, about 13% were seen once. CDR3 length: 15 residues. Trimming took 3 bases from V and 5 from J, leaving 17 bases between them. Germline assignment: CDR1 SGHNT and CDR2 YYREEE (reference sequence). This receptor was identified in a woman aged 18 to 35 with type 1 diabetes. This rearrangement joins TRBV5-4 to TRBJ1-2, with D possibly being TRBD1 (6 bases). What was sequenced was naive CD4+ T cells from blood. CDR3 nucleotide sequence: TGTGCCAGCAGCTCGGACCAAACACAGGGTTATGGCTACACCTTC. It is translated as CASSSDQTQGYGYTF.